The subject of this entry is one TCR beta chain. These data belong to a study of blood T cell repertoires in COVID-19. Background on the study: The cDNA or gDNA used as material had been derived from T cells, B-cell-depleted T cells, or PBMCs.

Study processing details: Quantification of nucleated cells was approximated via reference gene primer amplification. Libraries were prepared by immunoSEQ multiplex PCR; TCRdb keeps only in-frame clonotypes and omits some of them. V and J calls and clone size are as listed in that table; D and trimming were resolved from the DNA. In the table there are roughly 220,000 clones, 80% to 85% of which are singletons. The V end was cut by 4 bases, the J end by 1 base, with 14 bases between. Per germline, CDR1 SGDLS and CDR2 YYNGEE. This CDR3 is 15 amino acids long. The TCR was taken from a man younger than 45 with active or convalescent COVID-19. Sample: peripheral blood. The V and J genes are TRBV9 and TRBJ1-1, with a tentative D call TRBD1 (5 bases). The CDR3 DNA reads TGTGCCAGCAGCTTCTCCCCCAGGGAGAACACTGAAGCTTTCTTT. It encodes CASSFSPRENTEAFF. Full variable domain (remainder filled in from reference TRBV9 and TRBJ1-1): DSGVTQTPKHLITATGQRVTLRCSPRSGDLSVYWYQQSLDQGLQFLIQYYNGEERAKGNILERFSAQQFPDLHSELNLSSLELGDSALYFCASSFSPRENTEAFFGQGTRLTVV.